Presented here are 15 T cell receptor beta chains from one specimen sequenced in a study of neurological immune-mediated disorders. TCRdb re-called the 5' RACE reads with MiXCR, one entry per CDR3 protein. The table lists just under 40,000 distinct CDR3 sequences, 6.5% to 7.5% of them singletons, with 5.7% in the top ten. Sequencing was carried out using CD4+ T cells from blood. Source of these receptors: a man aged 50 to 60 in good health.

The V call is TRBV20-1, the J call TRBJ2-3, with D maybe TRBD2 (5 bases). Germline CDR1 reads DFQATT; CDR2 reads SNEGSKA (reference sequence). Trimming took 2 bases from V and 0 from J, leaving 15 bases between them. The CDR3 has 16 amino acids. The CDR3 DNA follows: TGCAGTGCTAGATGGCTAGCAGAGACTAGCACAGATACGCAGTATTTT. Translation gives CSARWLAETSTDTQYF.

This chain uses TRBV5-1 with TRBJ2-3; a possible D gene is TRBD2 (6 bases). This CDR3 is built from 14 residues. V shed 2 bases and J shed 3 bases, with 10 bases lying between them. Germline V CDR1 and CDR2: SGHRS, YFSETQ. The CDR3 sequence: CASSLVGRTDTQYF. CDR3 coding DNA: TGCGCCAGCAGCTTAGTAGGGAGGACAGATACGCAGTATTTT.

The chain joins TRBV18 to TRBJ2-7; the match to TRBD2 covers 7 bases. Germline lookup yields CDR1 KGHSH and CDR2 LQKENI. Trimming at V came to 6 bases and at J to 1 base, leaving 9 bases not matched to a gene. The CDR3 is made up of 15 amino acids. The CDR3: CASSPREGTSYEQYF. The CDR3 coding sequence is TGTGCCAGCTCCCCTAGGGAGGGGACGTCCTACGAGCAGTACTTC. Variable domain in full (rest from reference TRBV18 and TRBJ2-7): NAGVMQNPRHLVRRRGQEARLRCSPMKGHSHVYWYRQLPEEGLKFMVYLQKENIIDESGMPKERFSAEFPKEGPSILRIQQVVRGDSAAYFCASSPREGTSYEQYFGPGTRLTVT.

This clonotype was found many times. CDR3 protein: CSARTLQGRLNEQFF. The CDR3 nucleotides read TGCAGTGCTAGAACTCTACAAGGCCGCCTCAATGAGCAGTTCTTC. The gene calls are TRBV20-1 and TRBJ2-1; D is undetermined. The CDR3 covers 15 residues. Germline V gene sequence: CDR1 DFQATT, CDR2 SNEGSKA (reference sequence). Between the trimmed V and J ends, which lost 2 bases and 6 bases, there was a span of 17 bases.

There are many counts of this clonotype. V and J are TRBV5-1 and TRBJ2-7, with 9 positions matching TRBD2. The trim removed 3 bases at V and 2 bases at J, leaving 9 bases unmatched. Germline V lookup: CDR1 SGHRS, CDR2 YFSETQ. The CDR3 is 16 residues long. The CDR3 sequence is CASSSAISGSPYEQYF. The CDR3 nucleotides are TGCGCCAGCAGCTCGGCGATTAGCGGGAGCCCCTACGAGCAGTACTTC.

This clonotype was seen ten or more times. The CDR3 loop reads CSASGLAGSHPLAEQYF. For the CDR3, the DNA is TGCAGTGCTAGCGGACTAGCGGGTTCACACCCCCTTGCCGAGCAGTACTTC. The chain is built from TRBV20-1 and TRBJ2-7, with 11 bases that match TRBD2. CDR1 is DFQATT and CDR2 is SNEGSKA in the germline V gene (reference sequence). Trimming removed 3 bases from V and 6 bases from J; junction bases left unmatched: 16. The CDR3 has 17 residues.

This clonotype was recorded many times. The rearrangement joins TRBV12-3 or TRBV12-4 to TRBJ2-5; TRBD1 might be the D (5 bases). V was pared by 1 base and J by 5 bases, with 17 bases between. This CDR3 is 16 amino acids long. The CDR3 nucleotides read TGTGCCAGCAGTTTAGACCCCCAGGGTATCGAGGAGACCCAGTACTTC. Protein: CASSLDPQGIEETQYF.

This clonotype was counted many times. The CDR3 sequence is CSATDRVYYEQYF. In nucleotides, the CDR3 is TGCAGTGCTACAGACAGGGTTTACTACGAGCAGTACTTC. The chain has TRBV20-1 and TRBJ2-7; TRBD1 matches at 7 bases. The CDR3 has 13 amino acids. Germline V CDR1 and CDR2: DFQATT, SNEGSKA (reference sequence). J was trimmed by 3 bases and V by 4 bases; bases with no gene match: 6.

Ten or more counts support this clonotype. The chain employs TRBV12-3 or TRBV12-4 and TRBJ2-7; 12 bases match TRBD2. This CDR3 has 15 residues. V shed 6 bases and J 5 bases; nucleotides not matched to a gene: 8. CDR3 sequence (DNA): TGTGCCAGCAGGGGGCTAGCGGGAGGGCCCAACGAGCAGTACTTC. Encoded protein: CASRGLAGGPNEQYF.

This clonotype occurred many times. This chain connects TRBV5-1 to TRBJ2-7, with D uncertain. With 0 bases removed from V and 4 bases from J, the gap between germline ends came to 20 bases. CDR1 and CDR2 from the germline V gene are SGHRS and YFSETQ. CDR3 length: 17 residues. The CDR3 DNA sequence: TGCGCCAGCAGCTTGGTGTCTACCGGAAACCCCCTTTACGAGCAGTACTTC. Translating it yields CASSLVSTGNPLYEQYF.

In its sample, this clonotype was seen many times. The chain carries TRBV4-2 and TRBJ2-7; D might be TRBD1 (6 bases). CDR3 size: 15 residues. Germline V gene data show CDR1 as LGHNA and CDR2 as YNFKEQ. The V end was cut by 0 bases, the J end by 3 bases, with 12 bases between. The CDR3 coding sequence is TGTGCCAGCAGCCAAGATTGGGCAGGGGACTACGAGCAGTACTTC. It yields the protein CASSQDWAGDYEQYF.

This clonotype was seen a few times. The chain employs TRBV18 and TRBJ2-5; the D is unclear. Germline loops: CDR1 KGHSH, CDR2 LQKENI. This CDR3 has 12 amino acids. V was shortened by 5 bases and J by 0 bases, with 4 bases between the two germline ends. CDR3 sequence (DNA): TGTGCCAGCTCAGCAAACCAAGAGACCCAGTACTTC. This gives the protein CASSANQETQYF.

There are many counts of this clonotype. CDR3 loop: CASSLYRGWNTEAFF. CDR3 DNA: TGTGCCAGCAGCTTATACAGGGGTTGGAACACTGAAGCTTTCTTT. The V call is TRBV7-2, the J call TRBJ1-1, with 7 bases identical to TRBD1. With V trimmed by 2 bases and J by 1 base, 4 bases remained unmatched. The CDR3 covers 15 residues. Germline V gene data show CDR1 as SGHTA and CDR2 as FQGNSA.

The sample holds many counts of this clonotype. J is TRBJ2-2 and V is TRBV7-2; no definite D call. The CDR3 runs 15 residues. The germline CDR1 and CDR2 sequences are SGHTA and FQGNSA. The ends were cut back, 5 bases at V and 5 bases at J, with 15 bases in the middle. Written as DNA, the CDR3 is TGTGCCAGCAGCCGAAACAGTGGTGGGACCGGGGAGCTGTTTTTT. Its protein is CASSRNSGGTGELFF.

This clonotype came up many times. The chain combines TRBV7-9 with TRBJ2-5; 10 bases are shared with TRBD2. The CDR3 runs 17 residues. From germline, CDR1 is SEHNR and CDR2 FQNEAQ (reference sequence). V dropped 1 base and J dropped 6; count of bases not matched to a gene: 11. In nucleotides, the CDR3 is TGTGCCAGCAGCTTAGGAGCTAGCGGGAGTCCCGGGAAGACCCAGTACTTC. It specifies CASSLGASGSPGKTQYF.